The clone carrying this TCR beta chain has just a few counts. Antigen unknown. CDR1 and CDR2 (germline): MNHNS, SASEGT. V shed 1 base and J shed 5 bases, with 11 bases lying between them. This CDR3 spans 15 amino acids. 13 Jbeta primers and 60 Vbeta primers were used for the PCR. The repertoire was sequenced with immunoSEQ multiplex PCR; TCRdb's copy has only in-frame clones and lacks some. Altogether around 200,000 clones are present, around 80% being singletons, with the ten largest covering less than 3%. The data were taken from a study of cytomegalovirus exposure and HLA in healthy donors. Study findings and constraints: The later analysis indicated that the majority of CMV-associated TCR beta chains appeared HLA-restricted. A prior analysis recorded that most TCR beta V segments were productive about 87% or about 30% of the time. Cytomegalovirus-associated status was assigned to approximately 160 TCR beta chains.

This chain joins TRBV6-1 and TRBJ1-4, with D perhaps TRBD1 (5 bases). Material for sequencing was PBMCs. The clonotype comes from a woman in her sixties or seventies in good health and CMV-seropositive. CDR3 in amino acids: CASSEVGGMNEKLFF. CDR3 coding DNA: TGTGCCAGCAGTGAAGTGGGGGGAATGAATGAAAAACTGTTTTTT.